These 21 T cell receptor beta chains were sequenced from one sample in a study of control samples from healthy donors and cancer patients (dated by TCRdb to the early 2020s). Library preparation used the immunoSEQ multiplex PCR assay. Held by TCRdb, this immuneACCESS table contains in-frame sequences only and omits some clones. Under half of the omission traces to an unresolved V gene where checked; the cause of the rest is unknown. This sample has around 200,000 clones in its table, and roughly nine tenths of those were observed once. Together, the top ten hold approximately 1.5% of the sample. The specimen sequenced was blood. The source of these receptors is a woman in her 30s in good health.

The chain links TRBV25-1 to TRBJ1-5, with D perhaps TRBD1 (5 bases). V was pared by 6 bases and J by 4 bases, with 7 bases between. Germline lookup yields CDR1 MGHDK and CDR2 SYGVNS. The CDR3 has 12 residues. CDR3 in amino acids: CASRGENQPQHF. In DNA form, the CDR3 reads TGTGCCAGCAGGGGGGAGAATCAGCCCCAGCATTTT.

This rearrangement joins TRBV11-2 to TRBJ1-5; D is perhaps TRBD1 (5 bases). V was cut by 7 bases and J by 0 bases, with 13 bases left in between. This CDR3 has 15 amino acids. In germline, CDR1 is SGHAT, CDR2 FQNNGV. The CDR3 nucleotides read TGTGCCAGCACCGAACAGGCGTCTAGCAATCAGCCCCAGCATTTT. It codes for CASTEQASSNQPQHF.

The V gene is TRBV28, the J gene TRBJ1-2; TRBD1 matches 10 bases. V was pared by 6 bases and J by 6 bases, with 4 bases of the junction left unmatched. In germline, CDR1 is MDHEN, CDR2 SYDVKM. This CDR3 contains 13 residues. CDR3 loop: CASSYDRGHGYTF. CDR3 nucleotides: TGTGCCAGCAGCTACGACAGGGGGCATGGCTACACCTTC.

The rearrangement uses TRBV27 and TRBJ1-5, with D perhaps TRBD1 (5 bases). Trimming removed 2 bases from V and 7 bases from J, with 9 bases in between. CDR1 is MNHEY, CDR2 SMNVEV, per germline (reference sequence). This CDR3 has 13 residues. Written as DNA, the CDR3 is TGTGCCAGCAGTTTAGGGAGGGGCCAGCCCCAGCATTTT. Protein: CASSLGRGQPQHF.

The rearrangement links TRBV3-1 (or the pseudogene TRBV3-2) to TRBJ2-7; the match to TRBD1 covers 9 bases. The CDR3 runs to 13 residues. The germline CDR1 and CDR2 sequences are LGHDT and YNNKEL (reference sequence). With 7 bases clipped from V and 3 bases from J, the junction kept 4 bases outside the gene matches. CDR3 DNA: TGTGCCAGCACCAGGACAGGGGACTACGAGCAGTACTTC. Encoded protein: CASTRTGDYEQYF.

The V call is TRBV4-1, the J call TRBJ2-3; D not certain. This CDR3 has 15 amino acids. Germline CDR1 MGHRA, CDR2 YSYEKL. V lost 0 bases to trimming and J lost 4 bases, with 11 bases between them. The CDR3 loop is CASSQDPYSSDTQYF. CDR3 in DNA: TGCGCCAGCAGCCAAGACCCATACAGCTCAGATACGCAGTATTTT.

V gene TRBV6-6 combines with J gene TRBJ1-2, with D possibly TRBD1 on 6 matching bases. The germline V and J ends were trimmed by 4 bases and 3 bases, with 9 bases remaining between them. Germline CDR1 and CDR2: MNHNY and SVGAGI (reference sequence). The CDR3 runs 13 residues. CDR3 sequence reads: CASSSPGDYGYTF. The CDR3 coding sequence is TGTGCCAGCAGTTCACCAGGGGACTATGGCTACACCTTC.

The chain uses TRBV20-1 and TRBJ2-1; D unclear. Trimming took 3 bases from V and 2 from J, leaving 8 bases between them. The CDR3 has 13 amino acids. Germline V CDR1 and CDR2: DFQATT, SNEGSKA (reference sequence). The CDR3 region is CSASGGTYNEQFF. DNA for the CDR3: TGCAGTGCTAGTGGTGGGACCTACAATGAGCAGTTCTTC.

The chain links TRBV12-3 or TRBV12-4 to TRBJ2-1, with TRBD2 matching 8 bases. The CDR3 has 13 amino acids. J gave up 7 bases and V 8 bases, and 7 bases lay outside the gene matches. The CDR3 region is CASLGRARNEQFF. As DNA, the CDR3 is TGTGCCAGCCTCGGGAGGGCCCGGAATGAGCAGTTCTTC.

The chain joins TRBV5-1 to TRBJ1-3; 7 bases fit TRBD1. Germline trimming cut 0 bases from V and 6 bases from J; bases unmatched to any gene: 6. The CDR3 totals 15 residues. Germline CDR1 reads SGHRS; CDR2 reads YFSETQ. The CDR3 here is CASSLGQGTENTIYF. The CDR3 coding sequence is TGCGCCAGCAGCTTGGGACAGGGAACGGAAAACACCATATATTTT.

This clone has a single count. The V and J genes are TRBV7-6 and TRBJ1-5, with a possible D match to TRBD1 (6 bases). Germline values: CDR1 SGHVS, CDR2 FNYEAQ. CDR3 length: 15 amino acids. V lost 6 bases, J lost 0 bases, and 12 bases lay in between. This CDR3 reads CASRVRTDSNQPQHF. The CDR3 bases are TGTGCCAGCAGGGTTCGGACAGATAGCAATCAGCCCCAGCATTTT.

In this sample, this clone turned up once. The J gene is TRBJ2-7, the V gene TRBV4-1, with 10 bases matching TRBD2. The CDR3 runs 16 residues. Germline-derived CDR1 and CDR2 are MGHRA and YSYEKL. V dropped 4 bases and J dropped 2; count of bases not matched to a gene: 8. Here the CDR3 DNA reads TGCGCCAGCAGCCGTCGAACTAGCGGGGAACCCTACGAGCAGTACTTC. Translated, it gives CASSRRTSGEPYEQYF.

This clone has only a few counts. The chain is built from TRBV5-4 and TRBJ1-2; D call uncertain. CDR3 size: 14 residues. V lost 6 bases and J 4 bases, leaving 16 bases between the germline ends. CDR1 is SGHNT and CDR2 is YYREEE in the germline V gene (reference sequence). CDR3 nucleotide sequence: TGTGCCAGCACCTCCTTGGTGGACGCCTATGGCTACACCTTC. Amino acid sequence: CASTSLVDAYGYTF.

V gene TRBV7-2 combines with J gene TRBJ2-3; 8 nucleotides agree with TRBD2. The V gene end was trimmed by 3 bases and the J gene end by 2 bases; junction bases not matched to a gene: 4. The CDR3 has 15 amino acids. Germline V gives CDR1 SGHTA, CDR2 FQGNSA. This chain's CDR3 is CASSFGSGDTDTQYF. The CDR3 DNA reads as TGTGCCAGCAGCTTTGGTAGCGGGGACACAGATACGCAGTATTTT.

V gene TRBV5-1 combines with J gene TRBJ2-3; 11 nucleotides match TRBD2. The CDR3 runs to 16 residues. Germline lookup yields CDR1 SGHRS and CDR2 YFSETQ. Trimming removed 0 bases from V and 1 base from J; junction bases left unmatched: 1. In DNA form, the CDR3 reads TGCGCCAGCAGCTTGGAACTAGCGGGGGGCACAGATACGCAGTATTTT. Encoded protein: CASSLELAGGTDTQYF. Drawing the rest from reference TRBV5-1 and TRBJ2-3, the complete variable domain is KAGVTQTPRYLIKTRGQQVTLSCSPISGHRSVSWYQQTPGQGLQFLFEYFSETQRNKGNFPGRFSGRQFSNSRSEMNVSTLELGDSALYLCASSLELAGGTDTQYFGPGTRLTVL.

V usage is TRBV28 and J usage is TRBJ2-5; 9 bases align to TRBD2. After removal of 6 bases from V and 4 bases from J, the junction contained 6 bases not matched to a gene. Germline CDR1 is MDHEN and CDR2 is SYDVKM. The CDR3 is 14 residues long. CDR3 region: CASSPTSGGETQYF. CDR3 bases: TGTGCCAGCAGCCCGACTAGCGGAGGAGAGACCCAGTACTTC.

CDR3 amino acids: CARSPPGRSTGELFF. In nucleotides, the CDR3 is TGTGCCAGAAGCCCCCCCGGACGGTCCACCGGGGAGCTGTTTTTT. The V call is TRBV7-5, the J call TRBJ2-2. TRBV7-5 is a pseudogene locus. This CDR3 is 15 amino acids long.

This rearrangement joins TRBV18 to TRBJ1-3; D gene unclear. Germline CDR1 reads KGHSH; CDR2 reads LQKENI. Trimming left V 4 bases short and J 0 bases short, with 13 bases between. The CDR3 loop spans 16 amino acids. CDR3 nucleotides: TGTGCCAGCTCACTGGGCGGCGCCGGCTCTGGAAACACCATATATTTT. Its protein is CASSLGGAGSGNTIYF.

This sequence joins TRBV4-3 and TRBJ1-3; a weak D match, TRBD1 (6 bases). V gave up 0 bases and J gave up 4 bases, with 13 bases separating them. The CDR3 has 16 residues. The germline V gene has CDR1 LGHNA and CDR2 YSLEER. This chain's CDR3 is CASSQDSGVAGNTIYF. In nucleotides, the CDR3 is TGCGCCAGCAGCCAAGACTCAGGGGTGGCAGGAAACACCATATATTTT.

The chain joins TRBV6-5 to TRBJ2-1, with 14 bases that match TRBD2. In germline, CDR1 is MNHEY, CDR2 SVGAGI. The CDR3 has 14 residues. The trim removed 6 bases at V and 9 bases at J, leaving 4 bases unmatched. The CDR3 DNA sequence: TGTGCCAGCAGGACTAGCGGGGGGGCGGGTGAGCAGTTCTTC. Encoded protein: CASRTSGGAGEQFF.

The chain couples TRBV4-2 to TRBJ2-6; 10 bases align to TRBD1. V shed 5 bases, J shed 1 base, and the junction held 2 bases outside the gene matches. The CDR3 totals 16 residues. CDR1 LGHNA and CDR2 YNFKEQ come from the germline V gene. For the CDR3, the DNA is TGTGCCAGCAGCAGGACAGGGGGTTCTGGGGCCAACGTCCTGACTTTC. This translates into CASSRTGGSGANVLTF.